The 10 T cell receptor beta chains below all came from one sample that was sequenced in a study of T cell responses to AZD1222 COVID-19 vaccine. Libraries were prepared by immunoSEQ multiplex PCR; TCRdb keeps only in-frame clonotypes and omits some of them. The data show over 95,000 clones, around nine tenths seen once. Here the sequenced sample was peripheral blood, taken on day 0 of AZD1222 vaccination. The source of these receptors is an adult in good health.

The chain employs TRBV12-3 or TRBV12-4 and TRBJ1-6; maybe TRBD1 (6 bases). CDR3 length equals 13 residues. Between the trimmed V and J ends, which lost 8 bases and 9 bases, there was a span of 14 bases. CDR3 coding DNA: TGTGCCAGCGGGTCAGGGGCTGGTTCACCCCTCCACTTT. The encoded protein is CASGSGAGSPLHF.

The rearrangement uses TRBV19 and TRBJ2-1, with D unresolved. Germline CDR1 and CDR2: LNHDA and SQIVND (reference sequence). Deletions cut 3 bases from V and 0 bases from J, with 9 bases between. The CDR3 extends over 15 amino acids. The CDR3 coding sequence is TGTGCCAGTAGTATTGCGGTGAGCTCCTACAATGAGCAGTTCTTC. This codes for CASSIAVSSYNEQFF.

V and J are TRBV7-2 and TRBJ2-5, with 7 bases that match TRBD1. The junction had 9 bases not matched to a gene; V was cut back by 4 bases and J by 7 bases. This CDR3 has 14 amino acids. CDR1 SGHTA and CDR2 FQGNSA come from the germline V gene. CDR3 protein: CASSSRQGEATQYF. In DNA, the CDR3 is TGTGCCAGCAGCTCCAGACAGGGAGAAGCGACCCAGTACTTC.

The CDR3 DNA reads TGTGCCAGCAGTTTTTATGTGGGGCGGGAGACCTATACGCAGTATTTT. Protein product: CASSFYVGRETYTQYF. This chain uses TRBV28 with TRBJ2-3; TRBD2 aligns across 7 bases. CDR3 size: 16 residues. The V and J ends lost 3 bases and 7 bases, in that order; junction bases with no gene match: 13. The germline CDR1 and CDR2 sequences are MDHEN and SYDVKM. Full variable domain (missing parts from reference TRBV28 and TRBJ2-3): DVKVTQSSRYLVKRTGEKVFLECVQDMDHENMFWYRQDPGLGLRLIYFSYDVKMKEKGDIPEGYSVSREKKERFSLILESASTNQTSMYLCASSFYVGRETYTQYFGPGTRLTVL.

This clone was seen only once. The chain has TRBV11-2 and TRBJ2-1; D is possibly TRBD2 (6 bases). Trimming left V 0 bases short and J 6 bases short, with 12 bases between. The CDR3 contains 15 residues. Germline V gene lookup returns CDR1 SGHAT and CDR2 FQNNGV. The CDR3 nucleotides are TGTGCCAGCAGCTTAGAACCCGGGACTTTCAATGAGCAGTTCTTC. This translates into CASSLEPGTFNEQFF. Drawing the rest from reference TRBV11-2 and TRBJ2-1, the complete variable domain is EAGVAQSPRYKIIEKRQSVAFWCNPISGHATLYWYQQILGQGPKLLIQFQNNGVVDDSQLPKDRFSAERLKGVDSTLKIQPAKLEDSAVYLCASSLEPGTFNEQFFGPGTRLTVL.

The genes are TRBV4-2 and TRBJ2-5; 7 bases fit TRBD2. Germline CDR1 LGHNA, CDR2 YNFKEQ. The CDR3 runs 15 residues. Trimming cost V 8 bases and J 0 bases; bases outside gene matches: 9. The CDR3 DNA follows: TGTGCCAGCGGAGGAACTAGCGCCTACCAAGAGACCCAGTACTTC. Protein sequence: CASGGTSAYQETQYF.

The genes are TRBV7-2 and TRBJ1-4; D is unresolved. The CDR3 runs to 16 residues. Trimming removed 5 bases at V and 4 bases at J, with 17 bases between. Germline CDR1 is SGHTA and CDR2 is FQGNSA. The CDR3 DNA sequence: TGTGCCAGCAGCCCAACCGGGGTACGGAATAATGAAAAACTGTTTTTT. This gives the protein CASSPTGVRNNEKLFF.

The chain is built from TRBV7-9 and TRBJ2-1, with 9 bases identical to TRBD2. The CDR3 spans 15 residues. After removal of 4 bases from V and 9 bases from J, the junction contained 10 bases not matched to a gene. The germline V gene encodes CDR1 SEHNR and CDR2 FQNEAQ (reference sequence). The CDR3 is CASSSEGAGGFEQFF. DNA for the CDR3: TGTGCCAGCAGCTCTGAGGGAGCGGGAGGATTTGAGCAGTTCTTC.

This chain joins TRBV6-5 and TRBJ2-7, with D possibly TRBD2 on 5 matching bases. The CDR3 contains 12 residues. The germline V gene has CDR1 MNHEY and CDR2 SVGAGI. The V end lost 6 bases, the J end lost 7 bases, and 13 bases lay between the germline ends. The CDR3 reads CASSSGSHEQYF. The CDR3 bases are TGTGCCAGCAGCTCGGGGAGTCATGAGCAGTACTTC.

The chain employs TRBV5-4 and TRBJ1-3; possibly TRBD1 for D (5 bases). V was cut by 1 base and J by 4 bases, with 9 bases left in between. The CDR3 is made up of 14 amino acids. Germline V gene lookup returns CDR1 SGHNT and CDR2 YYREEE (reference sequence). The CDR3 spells CASSLQGAGNTIYF. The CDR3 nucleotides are TGTGCCAGCAGCTTGCAGGGAGCCGGAAACACCATATATTTT.